Here is one T cell receptor beta chain with its context. Library construction for TCR beta used iRepertoire HTBI primers and Arm-PCR of CDR3 regions. Via MiXCR, TCRdb re-called the multiplex PCR reads, giving one row per CDR3 protein. The sample lists hundreds of thousands of distinct CDR3 sequences; around 16% were seen once. The record originates from a study of regulatory T cells in long-lasting Graves disease. The CDR3 totals 15 residues. Trimming removed 6 bases from V and 3 bases from J; junction bases left unmatched: 7. The germline V gene encodes CDR1 MDHEN and CDR2 SYDVKM. The sample's time point: newly diagnosed GD, antithyroid drugs for less than 3 months. Scientists built the TCR library using RNA that was extracted from PBMCs. These data are also associated with another study on T cells in Graves' hyperthyroidism and ophthalmopathy.

This chain uses TRBV28 with TRBJ2-2; 7 nucleotides align to TRBD2. This TCR came from a woman aged 40 to 49 with Graves disease. The sample consisted of peripheral blood mononuclear cells (PBMCs), taken at new diagnosis, from a patient treated with antithyroid drugs. CDR3 amino acids: CASSEDREDTGELFF. The CDR3 nucleotides are TGTGCCAGCAGCGAAGATCGGGAGGACACCGGGGAGCTGTTTTTT. Full variable domain (remainder filled in from reference TRBV28 and TRBJ2-2): DVKVTQSSRYLVKRTGEKVFLECVQDMDHENMFWYRQDPGLGLRLIYFSYDVKMKEKGDIPEGYSVSREKKERFSLILESASTNQTSMYLCASSEDREDTGELFFGEGSRLTVL.